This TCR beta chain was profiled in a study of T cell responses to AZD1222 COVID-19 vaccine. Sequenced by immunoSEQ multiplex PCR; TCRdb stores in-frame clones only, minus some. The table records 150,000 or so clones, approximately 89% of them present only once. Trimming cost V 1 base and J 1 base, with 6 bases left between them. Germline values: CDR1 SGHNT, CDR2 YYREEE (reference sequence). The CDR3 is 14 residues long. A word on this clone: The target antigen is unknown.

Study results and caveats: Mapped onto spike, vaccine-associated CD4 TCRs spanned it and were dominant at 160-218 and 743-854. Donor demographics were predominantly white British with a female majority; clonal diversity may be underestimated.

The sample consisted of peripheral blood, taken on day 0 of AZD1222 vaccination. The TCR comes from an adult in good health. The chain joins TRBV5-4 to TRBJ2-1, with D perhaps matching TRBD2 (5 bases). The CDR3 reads CASSLRGSYNEQFF. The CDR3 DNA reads TGTGCCAGCAGCTTGCGGGGTTCCTACAATGAGCAGTTCTTC.